The table lists the clone carrying this TCR beta chain with a count of one. What it recognizes is unknown. Documented treatment: around 19 received Ad26.COV2.S at low or high dose, single or two shots; five or six received placebo; per-sample allocation not given. Samples came from day 63 after the first vaccine or placebo injection. In Boston, the donor was an adult between 18-55 years of age. Vaccination employed an Ad26 vector expressing the Wuhan-strain SARS-CoV-2 spike. Germline V gene sequence: CDR1 MDHEN, CDR2 SYDVKM. The CDR3 is made up of 16 amino acids. V was shortened by 8 bases and J by 2 bases, with 20 bases between the two germline ends. This entry belongs to a study of Ad26.COV2.S vaccination and SARS-CoV-2 variants. Libraries were prepared by immunoSEQ multiplex PCR; TCRdb keeps only in-frame clonotypes and omits some of them. Here the sample spans hundreds of thousands of clones, 90% being singletons.

Notes on the study in general: Analyses that measured TCR breadth and depth may have underestimated total T cell responses. Vaccine and placebo groups showed comparable non-spike TCR breadth.

The source was peripheral blood, collected in a trial of Ad26.COV2.S vaccine versus placebo. This TCR derives from a person aged 18-65 years who received the Ad26.COV2.S COVID-19 vaccine or a placebo. The chain links TRBV28 to TRBJ2-3; D not resolved. The CDR3 DNA follows: TGTGCCAGCCGGACCCTGGCAGTGTTGGACACAGATACGCAGTATTTT. It specifies CASRTLAVLDTDTQYF.